The present T cell receptor (beta chain) was sequenced within a study of OX40 agonist ivuxolimab in advanced cancers. For the study at large: Enrolled patients in dose escalation had cancers that were hepatocellular carcinoma, melanoma, renal cell or head and neck cancer.

Assay: immunoSEQ multiplex PCR; the TCRdb copy retains only in-frame clones and omits some. The table lists tens of thousands of clones, just under 90% of them singletons. The clonotype originates from an adult with an advanced solid tumor such as melanoma, head and neck, liver or kidney cancer. The material was CD4+ or CD8+ T cells sorted from blood, obtained in a trial of the OX40 agonist ivuxolimab.

The CDR3 coding sequence is TGTGCCAGCTCACCACCGGGACAGGGAAGGTCTGGAAACACCATATATTTT. Translating it yields CASSPPGQGRSGNTIYF. V usage is TRBV18 and J usage is TRBJ1-3; 9 bases match TRBD1. V dropped 0 bases and J dropped 1; count of bases not matched to a gene: 4. The CDR3 totals 17 residues. Germline V gives CDR1 KGHSH, CDR2 LQKENI.